Below are 12 T cell receptor beta chains sequenced from a single sample in a study of T cell responses to AZD1222 COVID-19 vaccine. Only in-frame clones appear in the TCRdb table, and some are missing; sequencing was by immunoSEQ multiplex PCR. Of 150,000 to 250,000 clones detected, 91% appear once; the ten largest clones hold approximately 3.7%. The sequenced sample was peripheral blood, obtained 28 days after the second AZD1222 dose. The receptors here all came from an adult who received the AZD1222 COVID-19 vaccine.

This chain joins TRBV6-5 and TRBJ1-6; tentative D call: TRBD1 (6 bases). The CDR3 extends over 15 amino acids. Germline assignment: CDR1 MNHEY and CDR2 SVGAGI. The germline V and J ends were trimmed by 2 bases and 8 bases, with 13 bases remaining between them. The DNA of the CDR3 is TGTGCCAGCAGTTACGATACAGGGCTGGATTCACCCCTCCACTTT. Amino acids: CASSYDTGLDSPLHF.

This sequence joins TRBV2 and TRBJ2-7; TRBD2 matches 7 bases. Germline V gene lookup returns CDR1 SNHLY and CDR2 FYNNEI. Losses at the gene ends were 6 bases for V and 0 bases for J; bases not matched to a gene: 8. This CDR3 region has 15 residues. The CDR3 sequence is CASRVGAGSSYEQYF. The CDR3, as DNA: TGTGCCAGCAGAGTTGGAGCGGGAAGCTCCTACGAGCAGTACTTC. The full variable domain, with the rest looked up from reference TRBV2 and TRBJ2-7, is EPEVTQTPSHQVTQMGQEVILRCVPISNHLYFYWYRQILGQKVEFLVSFYNNEISEKSEIFDDQFSVERPDGSNFTLKIRSTKLEDSAMYFCASRVGAGSSYEQYFGPGTRLTVT.

This chain links TRBV3-1 (or the pseudogene TRBV3-2) with TRBJ2-7, with TRBD2 identical over 10 bases. The V and J ends lost 1 base and 3 bases, in that order; junction bases with no gene match: 6. CDR3 length equals 16 residues. Germline CDR1 LGHDT, CDR2 YNNKEL (reference sequence). The CDR3 DNA reads as TGTGCCAGCAGCCAAGGTCCGGGACTAGCGAACTACGAGCAGTACTTC. It is translated as CASSQGPGLANYEQYF.

The chain carries TRBV5-1 and TRBJ2-2; 12 bases match TRBD1. Germline V lookup: CDR1 SGHRS, CDR2 YFSETQ. Trimming at V came to 0 bases and at J to 6 bases, leaving 6 bases not matched to a gene. The length of the CDR3 is 17 residues. Written as DNA, the CDR3 is TGCGCCAGCAGCTTGGGGCCGGGACAGGGGGCTGCCGGGGAGCTGTTTTTT. It codes for CASSLGPGQGAAGELFF.

This chain links TRBV29-1 with TRBJ1-4; D perhaps matches TRBD1 (5 bases). Per germline, CDR1 SQVTM and CDR2 ANQGSEA. The V end was cut by 5 bases, the J end by 10 bases, with 11 bases between. This CDR3 is built from 11 residues. In DNA, the CDR3 is TGCAGCGTTATTCTGGGGGGAAAACTGTTTTTT. This translates into CSVILGGKLFF.

A single count supports this clone. The rearrangement uses TRBV29-1 and TRBJ1-1; 10 positions agree with TRBD1. After removal of 5 bases from V and 4 bases from J, the junction contained 4 bases not matched to a gene. This CDR3 contains 13 residues. The germline V gene encodes CDR1 SQVTM and CDR2 ANQGSEA. This CDR3 is CSVRTGGSTEAFF. As DNA, the CDR3 is TGCAGCGTTCGGACAGGGGGAAGCACTGAAGCTTTCTTT. The whole variable domain, remainder taken from reference TRBV29-1 and TRBJ1-1, is SAVISQKPSRDICQRGTSLTIQCQVDSQVTMMFWYRQQPGQSLTLIATANQGSEATYESGFVIDKFPISRPNLTFSTLTVSNMSPEDSSIYLCSVRTGGSTEAFFGQGTRLTVV.

The chain employs TRBV5-1 and TRBJ1-6, with TRBD1 identical over 8 bases. CDR3 length: 16 amino acids. Germline V gives CDR1 SGHRS, CDR2 YFSETQ. V lost 5 bases, J lost 7 bases, and 11 bases stayed unmatched. CDR3: CASRPGQESTNSPLHF. The CDR3 DNA reads TGCGCCAGCAGGCCGGGACAGGAGTCAACCAATTCACCCCTCCACTTT. Based on the CDR3 plus reference TRBV5-1 and TRBJ1-6, the full variable domain is KAGVTQTPRYLIKTRGQQVTLSCSPISGHRSVSWYQQTPGQGLQFLFEYFSETQRNKGNFPGRFSGRQFSNSRSEMNVSTLELGDSALYLCASRPGQESTNSPLHFGNGTRLTVT.

The V gene is TRBV27, the J gene TRBJ1-1, with D tentatively TRBD1 (5 bases). The CDR3 runs 16 residues. Germline V CDR1 and CDR2: MNHEY, SMNVEV (reference sequence). V lost 5 bases, J lost 1 base, and 17 bases lay in between. This CDR3 reads CASSIRWGVGNTEAFF. The CDR3, as DNA: TGTGCCAGCAGTATACGTTGGGGGGTCGGGAACACTGAAGCTTTCTTT.

V and J are TRBV15 and TRBJ2-7, with D possibly being TRBD2 (6 bases). V lost 0 bases and J 7 bases, leaving 7 bases between the germline ends. The CDR3 consists of 12 residues. Germline V gene lookup returns CDR1 LNHNV and CDR2 YYDKDF (reference sequence). This chain's CDR3 is CATSRDGGEQYF. The CDR3 nucleotides read TGTGCCACCAGCAGAGATGGGGGGGAGCAGTACTTC.

The chain recombines TRBV5-4 with TRBJ2-3; D call uncertain. CDR1 is SGHNT and CDR2 is YYREEE in the germline V gene (reference sequence). Trimming removed 1 base at V and 6 bases at J, with 9 bases between. The CDR3 length is 13 residues. The CDR3 DNA follows: TGTGCCAGCAGCTTGCCGACGGCTGATACGCAGTATTTT. Translating it yields CASSLPTADTQYF.

The J gene is TRBJ2-2, the V gene TRBV6-5; D gene uncertain. This CDR3 is 15 amino acids long. The germline V gene encodes CDR1 MNHEY and CDR2 SVGAGI. Trimming stripped 6 bases from V and 0 bases from J, with 11 bases between. Here the CDR3 reads CASRSGRSNTGELFF. DNA of the CDR3: TGTGCCAGCAGAAGTGGCAGATCGAACACCGGGGAGCTGTTTTTT.

The chain uses TRBV5-1 and TRBJ1-2, with D possibly matching TRBD1 (5 bases). V lost 0 bases, J lost 8 bases, and 14 bases lay in between. The CDR3 runs to 14 residues. Germline assignment: CDR1 SGHRS and CDR2 YFSETQ. This CDR3 is CASSLEWAGFGYTF. The CDR3 bases are TGCGCCAGCAGCTTGGAGTGGGCAGGGTTCGGCTACACCTTC. Full variable domain (remainder filled in from reference TRBV5-1 and TRBJ1-2): KAGVTQTPRYLIKTRGQQVTLSCSPISGHRSVSWYQQTPGQGLQFLFEYFSETQRNKGNFPGRFSGRQFSNSRSEMNVSTLELGDSALYLCASSLEWAGFGYTFGSGTRLTVV.